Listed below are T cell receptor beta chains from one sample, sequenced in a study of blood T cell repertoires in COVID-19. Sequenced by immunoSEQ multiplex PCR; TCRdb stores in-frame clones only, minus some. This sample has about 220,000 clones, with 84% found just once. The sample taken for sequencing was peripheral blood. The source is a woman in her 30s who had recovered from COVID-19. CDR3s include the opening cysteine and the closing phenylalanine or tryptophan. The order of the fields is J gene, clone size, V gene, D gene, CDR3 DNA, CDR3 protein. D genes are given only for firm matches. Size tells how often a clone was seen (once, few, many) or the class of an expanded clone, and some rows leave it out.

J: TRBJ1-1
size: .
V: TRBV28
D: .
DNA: TGTGCCATACAAACGGTGGCAGGGCCTGAAGCTTTCTTT
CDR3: CAIQTVAGPEAFF

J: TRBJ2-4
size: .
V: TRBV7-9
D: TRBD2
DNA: TGTGCCAGCAGCTTAGAACTAGCGGGAGCCAAAAACATTCAGTACTTC
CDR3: CASSLELAGAKNIQYF

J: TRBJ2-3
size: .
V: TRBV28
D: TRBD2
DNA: TGTGCCAGCAGTTTAGCGGGAGGATCAGATACGCAGTATTTT
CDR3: CASSLAGGSDTQYF

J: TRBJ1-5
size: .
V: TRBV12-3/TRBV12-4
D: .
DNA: TGTGCCAGCAGTGGTAGCGATCAGCCCCAGCATTTT
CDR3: CASSGSDQPQHF

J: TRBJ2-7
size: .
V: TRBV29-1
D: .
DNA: TGCAGCGTGAGGGGGAACAGGGTTTACGAGCAGTACTTC
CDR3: CSVRGNRVYEQYF

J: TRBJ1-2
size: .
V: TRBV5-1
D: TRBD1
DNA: TGCGCCAGCAGCCCCAAGACAGGGGGAGGCTACACCTTC
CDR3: CASSPKTGGGYTF

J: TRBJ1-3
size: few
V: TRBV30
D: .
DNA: TGTGCCTGGAGCAGGGATAGAAACACCATATATTTT
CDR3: CAWSRDRNTIYF

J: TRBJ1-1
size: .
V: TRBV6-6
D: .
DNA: TGTGCCAGCAGTTACAGAGGCGGGAACACTGAAGCTTTCTTT
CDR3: CASSYRGGNTEAFF

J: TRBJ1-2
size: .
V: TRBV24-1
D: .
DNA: TGTGCCACCAGTGACCAAACATCCCGCTATGGCTACACCTTC
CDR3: CATSDQTSRYGYTF

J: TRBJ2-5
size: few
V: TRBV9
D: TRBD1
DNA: TGTGCCAGCAGCGGGGGACAGCTCTCCTACCAAGAGACCCAGTACTTC
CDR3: CASSGGQLSYQETQYF

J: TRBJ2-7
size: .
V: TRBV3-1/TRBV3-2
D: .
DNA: TGTGCCACCCGGGGAGGGGGGGCCTACGAGCAGTACTTC
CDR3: CATRGGGAYEQYF